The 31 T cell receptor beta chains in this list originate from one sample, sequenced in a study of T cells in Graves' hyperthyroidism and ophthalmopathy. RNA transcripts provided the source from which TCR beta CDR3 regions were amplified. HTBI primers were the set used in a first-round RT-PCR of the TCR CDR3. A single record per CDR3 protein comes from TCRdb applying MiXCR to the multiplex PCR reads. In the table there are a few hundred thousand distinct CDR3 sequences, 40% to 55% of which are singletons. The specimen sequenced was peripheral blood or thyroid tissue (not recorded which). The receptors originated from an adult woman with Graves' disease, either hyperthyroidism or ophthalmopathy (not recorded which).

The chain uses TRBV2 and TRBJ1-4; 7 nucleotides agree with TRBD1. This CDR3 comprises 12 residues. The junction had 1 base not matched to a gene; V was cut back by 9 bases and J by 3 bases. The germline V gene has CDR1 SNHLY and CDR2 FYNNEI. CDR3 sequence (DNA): TGTGCCAGAGGGACAGCTAATGAAAAACTGTTTTTT. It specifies CARGTANEKLFF.

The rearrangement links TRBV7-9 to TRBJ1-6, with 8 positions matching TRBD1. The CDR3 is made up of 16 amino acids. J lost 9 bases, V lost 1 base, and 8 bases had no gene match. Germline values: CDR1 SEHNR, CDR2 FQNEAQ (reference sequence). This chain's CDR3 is CASSLGAGGGGSPLHF. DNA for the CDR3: TGTGCCAGCAGCTTAGGGGCAGGGGGCGGAGGTTCACCCCTCCACTTT.

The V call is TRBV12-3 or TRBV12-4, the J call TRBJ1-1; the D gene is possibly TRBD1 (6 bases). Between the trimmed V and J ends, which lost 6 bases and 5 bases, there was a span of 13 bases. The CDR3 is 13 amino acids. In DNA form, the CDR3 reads TGTGCCAGCAGCCACAGGGTTTGGACTGAAGCTTTCTTT. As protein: CASSHRVWTEAFF.

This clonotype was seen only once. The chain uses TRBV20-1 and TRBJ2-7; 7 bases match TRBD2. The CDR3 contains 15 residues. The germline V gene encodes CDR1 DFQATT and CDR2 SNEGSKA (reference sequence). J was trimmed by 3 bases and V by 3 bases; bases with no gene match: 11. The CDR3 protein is CSARVLAVGGYEQYF. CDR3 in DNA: TGCAGTGCTAGGGTCCTAGCGGTGGGAGGCTACGAGCAGTACTTC.

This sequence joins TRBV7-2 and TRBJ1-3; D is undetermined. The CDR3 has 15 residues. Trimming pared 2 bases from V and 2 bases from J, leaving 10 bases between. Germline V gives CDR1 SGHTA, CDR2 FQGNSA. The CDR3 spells CASSLSPVPGNTIYF. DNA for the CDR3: TGTGCCAGCAGCTTAAGTCCTGTACCTGGAAACACCATATATTTT.

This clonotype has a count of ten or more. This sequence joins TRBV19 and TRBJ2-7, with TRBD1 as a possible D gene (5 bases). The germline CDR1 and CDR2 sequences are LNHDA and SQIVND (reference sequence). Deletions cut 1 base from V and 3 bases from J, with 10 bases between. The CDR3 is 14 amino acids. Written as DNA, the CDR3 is TGTGCCAGTAGTATAGCTGCTACAGGCTACGAGCAGTACTTC. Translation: CASSIAATGYEQYF.

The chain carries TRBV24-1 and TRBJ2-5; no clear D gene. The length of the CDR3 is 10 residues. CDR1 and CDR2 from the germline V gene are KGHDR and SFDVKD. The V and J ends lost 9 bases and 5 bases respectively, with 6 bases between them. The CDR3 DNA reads TGTGCCACCGGGATTGAGACCCAGTACTTC. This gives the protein CATGIETQYF.

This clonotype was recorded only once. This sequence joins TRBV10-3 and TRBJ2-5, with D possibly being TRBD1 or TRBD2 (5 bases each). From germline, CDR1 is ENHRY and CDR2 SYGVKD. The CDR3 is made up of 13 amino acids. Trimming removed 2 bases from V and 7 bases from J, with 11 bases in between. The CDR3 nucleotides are TGTGCCATCAGTGAGGAGGGGAGTTGGACCCAGTACTTC. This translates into CAISEEGSWTQYF.

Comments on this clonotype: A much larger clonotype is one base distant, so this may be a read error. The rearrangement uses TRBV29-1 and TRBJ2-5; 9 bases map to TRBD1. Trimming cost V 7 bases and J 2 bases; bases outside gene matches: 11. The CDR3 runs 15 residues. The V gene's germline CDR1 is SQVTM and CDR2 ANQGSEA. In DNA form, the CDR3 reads TGCAGCGCCTCACGGGCCGGGACAGGGCAAGAGACCCAGTACTTC. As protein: CSASRAGTGQETQYF. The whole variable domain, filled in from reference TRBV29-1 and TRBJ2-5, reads SAVISQKPSRDICQRGTSLTIQCQVDSQVTMMFWYRQQPGQSLTLIATANQGSEATYESGFVIDKFPISRPNLTFSTLTVSNMSPEDSSIYLCSASRAGTGQETQYFGPGTRLLVL.

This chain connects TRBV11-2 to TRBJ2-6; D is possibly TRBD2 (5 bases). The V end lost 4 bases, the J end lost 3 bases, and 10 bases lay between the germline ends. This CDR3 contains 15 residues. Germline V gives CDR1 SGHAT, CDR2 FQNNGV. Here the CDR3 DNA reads TGTGCCAGCAGCTCCTACAGCGGTGGGGCCAACGTCCTGACTTTC. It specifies CASSSYSGGANVLTF.

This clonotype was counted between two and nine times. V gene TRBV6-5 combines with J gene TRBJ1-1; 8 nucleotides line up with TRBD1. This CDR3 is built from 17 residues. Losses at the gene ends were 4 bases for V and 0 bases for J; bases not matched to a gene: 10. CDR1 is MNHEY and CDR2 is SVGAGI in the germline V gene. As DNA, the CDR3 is TGTGCCAGCAGTTCCCCCCGGGCAGGGGGCATGAACACTGAAGCTTTCTTT. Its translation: CASSSPRAGGMNTEAFF.

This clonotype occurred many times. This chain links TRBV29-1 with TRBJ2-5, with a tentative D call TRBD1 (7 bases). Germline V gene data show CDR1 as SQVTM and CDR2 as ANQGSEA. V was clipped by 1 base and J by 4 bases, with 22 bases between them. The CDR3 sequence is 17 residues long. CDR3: CSVEARGVQGWGETQYF. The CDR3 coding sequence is TGCAGCGTTGAAGCCCGCGGGGTACAGGGGTGGGGAGAGACCCAGTACTTC.

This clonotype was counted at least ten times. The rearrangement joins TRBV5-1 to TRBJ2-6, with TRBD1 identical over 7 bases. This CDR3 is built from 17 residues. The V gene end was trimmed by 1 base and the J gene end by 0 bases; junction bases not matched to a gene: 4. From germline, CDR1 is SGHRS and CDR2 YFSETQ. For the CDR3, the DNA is TGCGCCAGCAGCTTGACAGGGGTCAGCTCTGGGGCCAACGTCCTGACTTTC. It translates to CASSLTGVSSGANVLTF.

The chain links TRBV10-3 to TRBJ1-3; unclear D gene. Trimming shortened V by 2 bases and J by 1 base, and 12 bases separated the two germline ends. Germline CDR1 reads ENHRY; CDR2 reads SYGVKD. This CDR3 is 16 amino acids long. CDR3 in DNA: TGTGCCATCAGTGAGACTGGACGGCCATCTGGAAACACCATATATTTT. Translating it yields CAISETGRPSGNTIYF.

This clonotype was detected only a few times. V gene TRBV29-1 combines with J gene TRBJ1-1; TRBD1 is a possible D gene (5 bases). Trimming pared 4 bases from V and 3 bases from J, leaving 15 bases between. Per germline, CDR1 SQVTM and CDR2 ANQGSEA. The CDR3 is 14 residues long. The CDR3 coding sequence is TGCAGCGTTGCGCGGTCATCGGGGGACACTGAAGCTTTCTTT. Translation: CSVARSSGDTEAFF. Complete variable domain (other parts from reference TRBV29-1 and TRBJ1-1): SAVISQKPSRDICQRGTSLTIQCQVDSQVTMMFWYRQQPGQSLTLIATANQGSEATYESGFVIDKFPISRPNLTFSTLTVSNMSPEDSSIYLCSVARSSGDTEAFFGQGTRLTVV.

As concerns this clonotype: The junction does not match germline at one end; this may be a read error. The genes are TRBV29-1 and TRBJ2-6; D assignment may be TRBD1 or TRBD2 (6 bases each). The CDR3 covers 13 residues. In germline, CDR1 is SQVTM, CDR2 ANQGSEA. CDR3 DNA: TGCAGCGTTGCTATTAGGGGGGTCAACGTCCTGACTTTC. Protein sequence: CSVAIRGVNVLTF.

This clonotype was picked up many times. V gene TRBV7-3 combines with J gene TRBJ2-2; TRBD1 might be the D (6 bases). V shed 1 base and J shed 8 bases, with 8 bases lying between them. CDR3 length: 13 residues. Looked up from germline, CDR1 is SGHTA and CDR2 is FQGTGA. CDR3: CASSLNGQGELFF. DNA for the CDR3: TGTGCCAGCAGCTTAAACGGACAGGGGGAGCTGTTTTTT.

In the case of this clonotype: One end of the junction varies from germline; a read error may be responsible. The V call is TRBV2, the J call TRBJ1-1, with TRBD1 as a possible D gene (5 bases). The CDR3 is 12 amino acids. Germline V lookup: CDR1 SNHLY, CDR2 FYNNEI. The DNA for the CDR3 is TGTGCCTGCAGTGTAGGGGAGACTGAAGCTTTCTTT. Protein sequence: CACSVGETEAFF.

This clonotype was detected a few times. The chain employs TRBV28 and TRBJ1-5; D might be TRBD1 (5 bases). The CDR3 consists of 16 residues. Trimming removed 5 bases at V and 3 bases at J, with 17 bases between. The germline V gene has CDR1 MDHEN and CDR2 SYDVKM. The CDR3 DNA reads TGTGCCAGCAGTCCTACCCGGGGGAGGTACAATCAGCCCCAGCATTTT. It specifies CASSPTRGRYNQPQHF.

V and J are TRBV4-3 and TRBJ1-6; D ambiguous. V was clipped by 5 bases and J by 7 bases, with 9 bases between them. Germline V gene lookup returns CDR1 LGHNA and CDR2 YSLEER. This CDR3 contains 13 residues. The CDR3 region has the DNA TGCGCCAGCAGCGAAACCAGAAATTCACCCCTCCACTTT. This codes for CASSETRNSPLHF.

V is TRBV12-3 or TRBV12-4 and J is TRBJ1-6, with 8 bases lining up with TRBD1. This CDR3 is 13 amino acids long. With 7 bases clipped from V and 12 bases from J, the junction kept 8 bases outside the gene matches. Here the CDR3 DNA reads TGTGCCAGCACCAAGCGACAGGGGCGACCCCTCCACTTT. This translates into CASTKRQGRPLHF.

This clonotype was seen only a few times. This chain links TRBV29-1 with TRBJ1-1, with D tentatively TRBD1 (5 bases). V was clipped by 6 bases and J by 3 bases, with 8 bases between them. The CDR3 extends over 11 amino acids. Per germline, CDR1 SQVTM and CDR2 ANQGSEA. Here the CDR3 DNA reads TGCAGCGTCGTGGGGGACACTGAAGCTTTCTTT. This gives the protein CSVVGDTEAFF.

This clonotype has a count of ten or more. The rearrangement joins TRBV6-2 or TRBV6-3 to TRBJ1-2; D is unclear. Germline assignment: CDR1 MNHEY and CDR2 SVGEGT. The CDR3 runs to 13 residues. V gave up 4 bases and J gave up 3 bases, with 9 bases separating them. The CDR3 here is CASSSGGYYGYTF. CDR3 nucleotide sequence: TGTGCCAGCAGTTCGGGTGGCTACTATGGCTACACCTTC.

CDR3 residues: CSVHRDGYTF. The DNA for the CDR3 is TGCAGCGTTCACAGGGATGGCTACACCTTC. J is TRBJ1-2 and V is TRBV29-1; D is perhaps TRBD1 (6 bases). CDR3 length: 10 amino acids. Germline loops: CDR1 SQVTM, CDR2 ANQGSEA. Trimming took 5 bases from V and 6 from J, leaving 7 bases between them.

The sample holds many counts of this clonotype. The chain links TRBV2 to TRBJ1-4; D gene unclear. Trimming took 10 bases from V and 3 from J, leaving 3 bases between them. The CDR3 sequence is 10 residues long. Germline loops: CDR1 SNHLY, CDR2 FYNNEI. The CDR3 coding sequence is TGTGCCACCGCTAATGAAAAACTGTTTTTT. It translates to CATANEKLFF.

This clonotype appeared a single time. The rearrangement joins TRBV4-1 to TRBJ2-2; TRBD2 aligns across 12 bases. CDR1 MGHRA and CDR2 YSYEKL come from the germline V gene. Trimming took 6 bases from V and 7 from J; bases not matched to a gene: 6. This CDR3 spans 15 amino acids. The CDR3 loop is CASSRTSGKDGELFF. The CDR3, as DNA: TGCGCCAGCAGTCGGACTAGCGGGAAGGACGGGGAGCTGTTTTTT.

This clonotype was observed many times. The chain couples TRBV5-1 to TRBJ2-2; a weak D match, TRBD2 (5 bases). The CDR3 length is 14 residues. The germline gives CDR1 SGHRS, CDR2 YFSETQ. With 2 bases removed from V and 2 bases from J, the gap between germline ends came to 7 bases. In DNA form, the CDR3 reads TGCGCCAGCAGCTTCTCTAGCAACACCGGGGAGCTGTTTTTT. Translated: CASSFSSNTGELFF.

CDR3 residues: CASSSPAGQEISPLHF. In DNA form, the CDR3 reads TGCGCCAGCAGCTCTCCTGCGGGACAGGAGATTTCACCCCTCCACTTT. V is TRBV10-2 and J is TRBJ1-6; 8 bases match TRBD1. V dropped 6 bases and J dropped 9; count of bases not matched to a gene: 13. The CDR3 consists of 16 residues. Germline V gene sequence: CDR1 WSHSY, CDR2 SAAADI.

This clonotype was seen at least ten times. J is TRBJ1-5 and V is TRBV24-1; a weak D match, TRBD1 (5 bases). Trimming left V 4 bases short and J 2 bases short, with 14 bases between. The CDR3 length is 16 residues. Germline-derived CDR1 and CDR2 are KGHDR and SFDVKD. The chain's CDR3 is CATSDPLGGGNQPQHF. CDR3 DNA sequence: TGTGCCACCAGTGACCCATTGGGAGGGGGCAATCAGCCCCAGCATTTT.

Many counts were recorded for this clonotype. The CDR3 protein is CASSEGPNTGELFF. In DNA form, the CDR3 reads TGTGCCAGCAGTGAAGGGCCGAACACCGGGGAGCTGTTTTTT. The chain recombines TRBV7-9 with TRBJ2-2; D unclear. CDR1 is SEHNR, CDR2 FQNEAQ, per germline (reference sequence). Trimming took 6 bases from V and 0 from J, leaving 8 bases between them. The CDR3 sequence is 14 residues long.

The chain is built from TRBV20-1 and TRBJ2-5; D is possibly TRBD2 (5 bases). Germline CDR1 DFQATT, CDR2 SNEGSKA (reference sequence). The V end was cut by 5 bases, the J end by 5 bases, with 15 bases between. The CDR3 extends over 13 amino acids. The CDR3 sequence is CSASPGVGETQYF. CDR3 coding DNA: TGCAGTGCTTCCCCCGGGGTAGGGGAGACCCAGTACTTC.